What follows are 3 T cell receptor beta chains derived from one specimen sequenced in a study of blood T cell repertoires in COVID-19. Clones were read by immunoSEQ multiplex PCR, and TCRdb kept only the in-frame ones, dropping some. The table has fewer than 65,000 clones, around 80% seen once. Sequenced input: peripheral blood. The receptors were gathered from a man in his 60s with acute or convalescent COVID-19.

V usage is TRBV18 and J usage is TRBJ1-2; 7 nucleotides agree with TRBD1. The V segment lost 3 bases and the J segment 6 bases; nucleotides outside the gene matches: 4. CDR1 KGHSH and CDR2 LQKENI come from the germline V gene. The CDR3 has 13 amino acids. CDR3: CASSPTGDDGYTF. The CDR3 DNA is TGTGCCAGCTCACCTACAGGGGATGATGGCTACACCTTC.

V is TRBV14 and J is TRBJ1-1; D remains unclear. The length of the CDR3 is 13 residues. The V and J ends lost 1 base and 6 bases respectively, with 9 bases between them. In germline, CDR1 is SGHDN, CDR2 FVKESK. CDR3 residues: CASSQGGGAEAFF. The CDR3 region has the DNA TGTGCCAGCAGCCAAGGTGGAGGAGCTGAAGCTTTCTTT.

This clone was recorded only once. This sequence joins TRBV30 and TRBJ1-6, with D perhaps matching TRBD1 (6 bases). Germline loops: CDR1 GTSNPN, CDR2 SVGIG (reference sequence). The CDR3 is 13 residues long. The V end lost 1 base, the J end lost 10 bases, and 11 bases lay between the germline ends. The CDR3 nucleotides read TGTGCCTGGAGTGACGGGGGGGGCTCACCCCTCCACTTT. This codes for CAWSDGGGSPLHF. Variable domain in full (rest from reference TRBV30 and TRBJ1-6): SQTIHQWPATLVQPVGSPLSLECTVEGTSNPNLYWYRQAAGRGLQLLFYSVGIGQISSEVPQNLSASRPQDRQFILSSKKLLLSDSGFYLCAWSDGGGSPLHFGNGTRLTVT.